Sequencing of this T cell receptor beta chain was carried out in a study of cytomegalovirus exposure and HLA in healthy donors. Overall study results and limits: Using a false discovery rate of 0.05, a later analysis showed that fewer than 20,000 TCR beta sequences were associated with HLA alleles. Association of a missense DCLRE1C variant with TCR beta V- and J-gene trimming was reported in a later analysis.

Concerning this clone itself: The antigen is not known.

PCR was performed using 60 Vbeta and 13 Jbeta primers. Some clones are missing from TCRdb's copy, which holds only in-frame ones; the method was immunoSEQ multiplex PCR. The sample holds some 160,000 clones, 73% seen once. CDR1 and CDR2 (germline): SGHTA, FQGNSA. This CDR3 is built from 15 residues. V lost 5 bases, J lost 2 bases, and 3 bases stayed unmatched. The TCR originated in a woman aged 18-29 years in good health and CMV-seropositive. The chain is built from TRBV7-2 and TRBJ2-6; TRBD1 agrees at 7 bases. The sample was PBMCs. CDR3 in DNA: TGTGCCAGCAGCGACAGGGACCCTGGGGCCAACGTCCTGACTTTC. Translated, it gives CASSDRDPGANVLTF.